This TCR beta chain emerged from a study of beta chain features in type 1 diabetes. Turning to the study itself: Investigators examined nearly 110,000,000 sorted cells across all samples.

A remark on this clone: Its antigen is as yet unknown.

Markers CD45RO/CCR7/CD25/CD127/CD95/CD27 served to sort CD4+ naive, central memory, regulatory and stem cell-like memory cells. The CDR3 runs to 16 residues. V was shortened by 2 bases and J by 1 base, with 17 bases between the two germline ends. The germline gives CDR1 GTSNPN, CDR2 SVGIG (reference sequence). Every isolated RNA sample was fully reverse transcribed, so sequencing captured expressed TCRB transcripts. Assay used: immunoSEQ multiplex PCR; TCRdb lists only in-frame clones, some missing. This sample has about 700,000 clones; around an eighth occur once, and the top ten carry 0.022%. Regarding the study as a whole: Across all four CD4+ subsets, people with type 1 diabetes showed modestly shorter TCRB CDR3s.

The sample consisted of naive CD4+ T cells from blood. This TCR was recovered from a man between 18 and 29 years old with type 1 diabetes. V usage is TRBV30 and J usage is TRBJ1-2; D not certain. Here the CDR3 DNA reads TGTGCCTGGAGTCGCCGGAGCGGGGTCGATAACTATGGCTACACCTTC. Protein product: CAWSRRSGVDNYGYTF.